Listed below are T cell receptor beta chains from one sample, sequenced in a study of identical twins. TCRdb used MiXCR to reprocess the 5' RACE reads, holding one entry per CDR3 protein. The sample yields roughly 570,000 distinct CDR3 sequences, 7.5% to 10% seen once. The data were also submitted as part of a second study, on yellow fever vaccine responses in identical twins.

The sample was PBMCs. The origin of the receptors is a woman aged 18-29 years in good health. Each CDR3 is given with its conserved first and last residue. Fields, in order: J gene, clone size, D gene, V gene, CDR3 DNA, CDR3 protein. D genes are given only for firm matches. Only part of the rows carry a size: once, few, many, or a class if the clone is expanded.

J gene: TRBJ2-1; clone size: few; D gene: -; V gene: TRBV7-9; CDR3 DNA: TGTGCCAGCGTCAAAGGGGGCGGAACCCCTGGGGGGGAGCAGTTCTTC; CDR3 protein: CASVKGGGTPGGEQFF
J gene: TRBJ1-2; clone size: many; D gene: TRBD1; V gene: TRBV28; CDR3 DNA: TGTGCCAGCAGTTTCGCGGACAGGGACGGCTACACCTTC; CDR3 protein: CASSFADRDGYTF
J gene: TRBJ2-7; clone size: -; D gene: -; V gene: TRBV7-9; CDR3 DNA: TGTGCCAGCAGCTTAGTTGTCCAGGGGGGTTACGAGCAGTACTTC; CDR3 protein: CASSLVVQGGYEQYF
J gene: TRBJ2-2; clone size: few; D gene: -; V gene: TRBV19; CDR3 DNA: TGTGCCAGTAGTAGAAAGGGACTCGATAACACCGGGGAGCTGTTTTTT; CDR3 protein: CASSRKGLDNTGELFF
J gene: TRBJ2-1; clone size: many; D gene: TRBD1; V gene: TRBV24-1; CDR3 DNA: TGTGCCACCAGTGATTTGGGCGGCACAGGGGACAATGAGCAGTTCTTC; CDR3 protein: CATSDLGGTGDNEQFF
J gene: TRBJ2-7; clone size: few; D gene: TRBD2; V gene: TRBV20-1; CDR3 DNA: TGCAGTGCTAGAACCAGGACTAGCGTAACTTGGAGCTCCTACGAGCAGTACTTC; CDR3 protein: CSARTRTSVTWSSYEQYF
J gene: TRBJ2-3; clone size: many; D gene: -; V gene: TRBV6-5; CDR3 DNA: TGTGCCAGCAGTTACAGGATCACAGATACGCAGTATTTT; CDR3 protein: CASSYRITDTQYF
J gene: TRBJ1-2; clone size: few; D gene: TRBD1; V gene: TRBV20-1; CDR3 DNA: TGCAGTGCGAGATCTAGGGGGCACGGGTCCGGCTACACCTTC; CDR3 protein: CSARSRGHGSGYTF
J gene: TRBJ1-1; clone size: -; D gene: -; V gene: TRBV30; CDR3 DNA: TGTGCCTGGAGTGGACCCTCCGGAAGGGCCACTGAAGCTTTCTTT; CDR3 protein: CAWSGPSGRATEAFF
J gene: TRBJ2-5; clone size: -; D gene: TRBD1; V gene: TRBV4-3; CDR3 DNA: TGCGCCGGCAGCCAGTACTGGAAGGACAGGGGCCAAGAGACCCAGTACTTC; CDR3 protein: CAGSQYWKDRGQETQYF
J gene: TRBJ2-1; clone size: many; D gene: -; V gene: TRBV11-2; CDR3 DNA: TGTGCCAGCAGCTCCGATTTGGCGGGACGGAGCTCCTACAATGAGCAGTTCTTC; CDR3 protein: CASSSDLAGRSSYNEQFF
J gene: TRBJ1-1; clone size: many; D gene: -; V gene: TRBV5-1; CDR3 DNA: TGCGCCAGCAGCTTGGTTGGAGAGAACACTGAAGCTTTCTTT; CDR3 protein: CASSLVGENTEAFF
J gene: TRBJ2-1; clone size: -; D gene: TRBD2; V gene: TRBV6-2/TRBV6-3; CDR3 DNA: TGTGCCAGCAGTTTTCGACTAGCGGCAAGGGGGCAGTTCTTC; CDR3 protein: CASSFRLAARGQFF
J gene: TRBJ1-5; clone size: once; D gene: -; V gene: TRBV10-3; CDR3 DNA: TGTGCCATCAGTAGACAGGATAGCAATCAGCCCCAGCATTTT; CDR3 protein: CAISRQDSNQPQHF
J gene: TRBJ1-1; clone size: -; D gene: TRBD1; V gene: TRBV7-2; CDR3 DNA: TGTGCCAGCAGCCTACGACAGGGGGGGGACACTGAAGCTTTCTTT; CDR3 protein: CASSLRQGGDTEAFF
J gene: TRBJ2-2; clone size: few; D gene: -; V gene: TRBV6-4; CDR3 DNA: TGTGCCAGCAGTGACTCGGGTAGGACGAACACCGGGGAGCTGTTTTTT; CDR3 protein: CASSDSGRTNTGELFF
J gene: TRBJ1-1; clone size: few; D gene: -; V gene: TRBV20-1; CDR3 DNA: TGCAGTGCCCCTGGACAGTTGAACACTGAAGCTTTCTTT; CDR3 protein: CSAPGQLNTEAFF
J gene: TRBJ2-3; clone size: many; D gene: -; V gene: TRBV3-1; CDR3 DNA: TGTGCCAGCAGCCAGGACAGGGGCCACCCAGGACTAGCTATGCTGAGTACGCAGTATTTT; CDR3 protein: CASSQDRGHPGLAMLSTQYF
J gene: TRBJ2-5; clone size: few; D gene: -; V gene: TRBV7-9; CDR3 DNA: TGTGCCAGCAGTCCGCCGGGTAGTGAGACCCAGTACTTC; CDR3 protein: CASSPPGSETQYF
J gene: TRBJ2-5; clone size: -; D gene: -; V gene: TRBV7-2; CDR3 DNA: TGTGCCAGCACCCTCCCTCGAGAGACCCAGTACTTC; CDR3 protein: CASTLPRETQYF
J gene: TRBJ2-7; clone size: many; D gene: -; V gene: TRBV7-9; CDR3 DNA: TGTGCCAGCAGCTTGAGGGCCCTGGGGGCAGGGTCCTACGAGCAGTACTTC; CDR3 protein: CASSLRALGAGSYEQYF
J gene: TRBJ2-5; clone size: many; D gene: -; V gene: TRBV20-1; CDR3 DNA: TGCAGTGCTAGAGATCGGCAGGGTAGCCAAGAGACCCAGTACTTC; CDR3 protein: CSARDRQGSQETQYF
J gene: TRBJ2-3; clone size: -; D gene: -; V gene: TRBV15; CDR3 DNA: TGTGCCACCAGCAGAGGCCTCGGGACAGATACGCAGTATTTT; CDR3 protein: CATSRGLGTDTQYF
J gene: TRBJ2-5; clone size: -; D gene: -; V gene: TRBV7-9; CDR3 DNA: TGTGCCAGCAACGGGGGGCCAGAGACCCAGTACTTC; CDR3 protein: CASNGGPETQYF
J gene: TRBJ2-4; clone size: few; D gene: TRBD1; V gene: TRBV12-3/TRBV12-4; CDR3 DNA: TGTGCCAGCAGACGGCGGACAGGGGGCGATCAAAACATTCAGTACTTC; CDR3 protein: CASRRRTGGDQNIQYF
J gene: TRBJ2-7; clone size: many; D gene: -; V gene: TRBV5-1; CDR3 DNA: TGCGCCAGCAGCTTGCCGGACCCCTACGAGAAGCAGTACTTC; CDR3 protein: CASSLPDPYEKQYF
J gene: TRBJ1-1; clone size: -; D gene: TRBD1; V gene: TRBV3-1; CDR3 DNA: TGTGCCAGCAAAAATTCAGGGGGCCATGCTGAAGCTTTCTTT; CDR3 protein: CASKNSGGHAEAFF
J gene: TRBJ2-5; clone size: many; D gene: -; V gene: TRBV28; CDR3 DNA: TGTGCCAGCAGTTTAAGACCGGACAGCTCGACCAACTTC; CDR3 protein: CASSLRPDSSTNF